These T cell receptor beta chains were read from a single sample in a study of CD8+CD57+ T cells in acquired aplastic anemia. In TCRdb, the reads were re-called with MiXCR into one record per CDR3 protein. The table records over 150,000 distinct CDR3 sequences, approximately 48% of them present only once. Sequencing was carried out using sorted CD4+, CD8+, or CD8+CD57+ T cells (not recorded which) from PBMCs. The receptors were sampled from a human donor with aplastic anemia. The CDR3 runs from the conserved cysteine through the conserved F or W. The order of the fields is V gene, D gene, J gene, clone size, CDR3 DNA, CDR3 protein. A D gene is named only where the DNA matches it firmly. Clone size appears in some rows only: once, few, many, or a class for an expanded clone.

v_gene: TRBV10-2; d_gene: NA; j_gene: TRBJ2-7; abundance: many; CDR3nt: TGCGCCAGCAGTGGGGGCGTCTACGAGCAGTACTTC; CDR3aa: CASSGGVYEQYF
v_gene: TRBV5-1; d_gene: NA; j_gene: TRBJ2-7; abundance: many; CDR3nt: TGCGCCAGCAGCTTGGTTTCAGGGTACGAGCAGTACTTC; CDR3aa: CASSLVSGYEQYF
v_gene: TRBV2; d_gene: TRBD2; j_gene: TRBJ2-7; abundance: once; CDR3nt: TGTGCCAGCCCCGGGGGGGTAGGCGAGCAGTACTTC; CDR3aa: CASPGGVGEQYF
v_gene: TRBV2; d_gene: TRBD1; j_gene: TRBJ1-1; abundance: NA; CDR3nt: TGTGCCAGCAGACTCGACAGGGTGAACACTGAAGCTTTCTTT; CDR3aa: CASRLDRVNTEAFF
v_gene: TRBV7-9; d_gene: NA; j_gene: TRBJ2-7; abundance: NA; CDR3nt: TGTGCCAGCAGTGACTTCTTGGGGGAGCAGTACTTC; CDR3aa: CASSDFLGEQYF
v_gene: TRBV6-4; d_gene: TRBD1; j_gene: TRBJ2-7; abundance: NA; CDR3nt: TGTGCCAACAGTCTCGGGACAGGTAAATCCCCCTACGAGCAGTACTTC; CDR3aa: CANSLGTGKSPYEQYF
v_gene: TRBV9; d_gene: NA; j_gene: TRBJ2-7; abundance: many; CDR3nt: TGTGCCAGCAGCGTAGCAGAGTATCACGGGGGCTACGAGCAGTACTTC; CDR3aa: CASSVAEYHGGYEQYF
v_gene: TRBV19; d_gene: TRBD1; j_gene: TRBJ2-4; abundance: NA; CDR3nt: TGTGCCAGTAGTATAGGGTCCAGGGGGCTCGGGAACATTCAGTACTTC; CDR3aa: CASSIGSRGLGNIQYF
v_gene: TRBV2; d_gene: TRBD1; j_gene: TRBJ1-5; abundance: NA; CDR3nt: TGTGCCAGCAGTGCAAGGACAGGGGCCCAGCCCCAGCATTTT; CDR3aa: CASSARTGAQPQHF
v_gene: TRBV2; d_gene: NA; j_gene: TRBJ2-2; abundance: NA; CDR3nt: TGTGCCAGCAGTGGTCGCAGGAGCACCGGGGAGCTGATTTTT; CDR3aa: CASSGRRSTGELIF
v_gene: TRBV20-1; d_gene: NA; j_gene: TRBJ1-6; abundance: many; CDR3nt: TGCAGTGCTAGAGGTGGAGAAGCAGGAAGGGGCCGATATTCACCCCTCCACTTT; CDR3aa: CSARGGEAGRGRYSPLHF
v_gene: TRBV5-1; d_gene: NA; j_gene: TRBJ1-6; abundance: few; CDR3nt: TGCGCCAGCAGCTCTCGATCGGGGGCCGGGAATTCACCCCTCCACTTT; CDR3aa: CASSSRSGAGNSPLHF
v_gene: TRBV29-1; d_gene: NA; j_gene: TRBJ1-2; abundance: NA; CDR3nt: TGCAGCGTTGAACGCCCGGGGGCTGGGGGCTACACCTTC; CDR3aa: CSVERPGAGGYTF
v_gene: TRBV24-1; d_gene: TRBD1; j_gene: TRBJ2-5; abundance: NA; CDR3nt: TGTGCCACCAGTGATTCCCCAGGGACAGCAGAAGAGACCCAGTACTTC; CDR3aa: CATSDSPGTAEETQYF
v_gene: TRBV3-1; d_gene: NA; j_gene: TRBJ1-4; abundance: few; CDR3nt: TGTGCCAGCAGCCAAGAGAGTGTCGCAACTAATGAAAAACTGTTTTTT; CDR3aa: CASSQESVATNEKLFF
v_gene: TRBV20-1; d_gene: NA; j_gene: TRBJ2-3; abundance: once; CDR3nt: TGCAGTGCTAGTCTGGGTGGGGTGCACATAGATACGCAGTATTTT; CDR3aa: CSASLGGVHIDTQYF
v_gene: TRBV24-1; d_gene: TRBD2; j_gene: TRBJ2-3; abundance: many; CDR3nt: TGTGCCACCAGTGATTCCGGGAGGGGAAATACGCAGTATTTT; CDR3aa: CATSDSGRGNTQYF
v_gene: TRBV20-1; d_gene: TRBD2; j_gene: TRBJ2-1; abundance: few; CDR3nt: TGCAGTATACTAGCGGGGGGTAATGAGCAGTTCTTC; CDR3aa: CSILAGGNEQFF
v_gene: TRBV25-1; d_gene: NA; j_gene: TRBJ1-3; abundance: NA; CDR3nt: TGTGCCAGCAGTGAAGGGGACATCTACTCTGGAAACACCATATATTTT; CDR3aa: CASSEGDIYSGNTIYF
v_gene: TRBV29-1; d_gene: TRBD2; j_gene: TRBJ2-7; abundance: NA; CDR3nt: TGCAGCGTTCTAACGGCGGGGGAGCCCCACGAGCAGTACTTC; CDR3aa: CSVLTAGEPHEQYF
v_gene: TRBV13; d_gene: TRBD1; j_gene: TRBJ1-5; abundance: NA; CDR3nt: TGTGCCAGCACCGGCGGGACAGGGGGAGGGAATCAGCCCCAGCATTTT; CDR3aa: CASTGGTGGGNQPQHF
v_gene: TRBV12-3/TRBV12-4; d_gene: NA; j_gene: TRBJ2-7; abundance: NA; CDR3nt: TGTGCCAGCAGTTTTAGAGTGCAGGGCGAGCAGTACTTC; CDR3aa: CASSFRVQGEQYF
v_gene: TRBV15; d_gene: NA; j_gene: TRBJ2-7; abundance: NA; CDR3nt: TGTGCCACCAGCGTAGGCCGCGGGGCCTCCTACGAGCAGTACTTC; CDR3aa: CATSVGRGASYEQYF
v_gene: TRBV7-9; d_gene: NA; j_gene: TRBJ1-5; abundance: NA; CDR3nt: TGTGCCAGCAGCTTGAAGGCAGGGCGACAGCCCCAGCATTTT; CDR3aa: CASSLKAGRQPQHF